These 20 T cell receptor beta chains were sequenced from one sample in a study of T-cell memory formation after mild COVID-19. MiXCR, run by TCRdb on the 5' RACE reads, gives a single entry per CDR3 protein. The repertoire holds 200,000 to 300,000 distinct CDR3 sequences, with 16% as singletons. The material sequenced was PBMCs or a T cell subset sorted from them (not recorded which). These receptors were collected from a young man who had mild COVID-19 (a few samples of this study predate the infection). Cell type and time point are not known.

The J gene is TRBJ2-2, the V gene TRBV29-1; 7 bases line up with TRBD1. Germline V gene sequence: CDR1 SQVTM, CDR2 ANQGSEA. After removal of 4 bases from V and 4 bases from J, the junction contained 6 bases not matched to a gene. The CDR3 runs 14 residues. In nucleotides, the CDR3 is TGCAGCGTTGTCCGACAGGGCCGCACCGGGGAGCTGTTTTTT. It translates to CSVVRQGRTGELFF.

The rearrangement links TRBV11-2 to TRBJ2-3; D unclear. V was cut by 2 bases and J by 4 bases, with 4 bases left in between. The V gene's germline CDR1 is SGHAT and CDR2 FQNNGV. The CDR3 covers 12 residues. CDR3 sequence (DNA): TGTGCCAGCAGCTTAAGATCAGATACGCAGTATTTT. The encoded protein is CASSLRSDTQYF.

In its sample, this clonotype was seen a few times. The CDR3 sequence: CASSNSRGVDNEQFF. The CDR3 nucleotides read TGTGCCAGCAGTAATAGCAGGGGAGTGGACAATGAGCAGTTCTTC. The chain joins TRBV6-1 to TRBJ2-1, with TRBD1 as a possible D gene (6 bases). The CDR3 is 15 residues long. V was pared by 5 bases and J by 5 bases, with 16 bases between. Germline V gene sequence: CDR1 MNHNS, CDR2 SASEGT.

The chain recombines TRBV7-8 with TRBJ2-7; TRBD1 or TRBD2 may be the D gene (5 bases each). Germline loops: CDR1 SGHVS, CDR2 FQNEAQ. Trimming took 1 base from V and 4 from J, leaving 11 bases between them. CDR3 length equals 14 residues. The CDR3 DNA reads as TGTGCCAGCAGCTTAGGGGCGTGGGGGTACGAGCAGTACTTC. Protein: CASSLGAWGYEQYF. Looking up the rest from reference TRBV7-8 and TRBJ2-7 gives the full variable domain: GAGVSQSPRYKVAKRGQDVALRCDPISGHVSLFWYQQALGQGPEFLTYFQNEAQLDKSGLPSDRFFAERPEGSVSTLKIQRTQQEDSAVYLCASSLGAWGYEQYFGPGTRLTVT.

This clonotype has only a few counts. This rearrangement joins TRBV12-3 or TRBV12-4 to TRBJ2-7; TRBD2 matches at 7 bases. The junction had 9 bases not matched to a gene; V was cut back by 5 bases and J by 2 bases. The CDR3 length is 15 residues. The CDR3 sequence is CASSPGLAVTYEQYF. The CDR3 DNA reads TGTGCCAGCAGTCCTGGGCTAGCGGTAACCTACGAGCAGTACTTC.

This clonotype came up a few times. The chain links TRBV4-1 to TRBJ1-6; no definite D call. Germline lookup yields CDR1 MGHRA and CDR2 YSYEKL. Deletions cut 5 bases from V and 9 bases from J, with 8 bases between. The CDR3 runs to 12 residues. This CDR3 reads CASSTVASPLHF. The CDR3 DNA reads TGCGCCAGCAGCACTGTGGCTTCACCCCTCCACTTT.

This clonotype appeared many times. This chain joins TRBV6-2 or TRBV6-3 and TRBJ2-6, with no clear D. This CDR3 region has 14 residues. Germline assignment: CDR1 MNHEY and CDR2 SVGEGT. With 4 bases removed from V and 0 bases from J, the gap between germline ends came to 4 bases. Here the CDR3 reads CASSWDSGANVLTF. DNA for the CDR3: TGTGCCAGCAGTTGGGACTCTGGGGCCAACGTCCTGACTTTC.

The chain employs TRBV20-1 and TRBJ2-7; perhaps TRBD2 as D (5 bases). Germline V CDR1 and CDR2: DFQATT, SNEGSKA (reference sequence). CDR3 length: 10 amino acids. V was shortened by 8 bases and J by 9 bases, with 14 bases between the two germline ends. The CDR3 here is CSSGSRGQYF. Here the CDR3 DNA reads TGCAGTTCAGGTAGCCGGGGGCAGTACTTC.

The CDR3 loop is CASSRDRGRELFF. The CDR3 DNA reads as TGTGCCAGCAGCCGGGACAGGGGAAGGGAGCTGTTTTTT. The chain links TRBV7-8 to TRBJ2-2; 10 bases are a match to TRBD1. The CDR3 runs to 13 residues. Unmatched junction bases numbered 3, after V lost 5 bases and J lost 9 bases. Germline CDR1 is SGHVS and CDR2 is FQNEAQ.

The chain carries TRBV4-3 and TRBJ2-1; D uncertain. CDR1 LGHNA and CDR2 YSLEER come from the germline V gene. Trimming left V 0 bases short and J 10 bases short, with 7 bases between. CDR3 size: 12 residues. The CDR3 sequence is CASSQDGGEQFF. In DNA, the CDR3 is TGCGCCAGCAGCCAAGATGGCGGAGAGCAGTTCTTC.

In this sample, this clonotype turned up a few times. The V gene is TRBV12-3 or TRBV12-4, the J gene TRBJ1-5; D unclear. The V end was cut by 3 bases, the J end by 0 bases, with 9 bases between. This CDR3 has 15 residues. This CDR3 is CASSFMAGSNQPQHF. CDR3 nucleotide sequence: TGTGCCAGCAGTTTTATGGCAGGTAGCAATCAGCCCCAGCATTTT.

V and J are TRBV5-1 and TRBJ1-5; D gene ambiguous. The V gene's germline CDR1 is SGHRS and CDR2 YFSETQ. The CDR3 contains 15 residues. V shed 5 bases and J shed 3 bases, with 15 bases lying between them. The DNA of the CDR3 is TGCGCCAGCAGTCTGGACGGAGAAATCAATCAGCCCCAGCATTTT. Amino acids: CASSLDGEINQPQHF.

This chain links TRBV6-2 or TRBV6-3 with TRBJ2-1; possibly TRBD1 for D (5 bases). V dropped 8 bases and J dropped 0 bases, with 14 bases sitting between them. CDR3 length: 15 amino acids. Per germline, CDR1 MNHEY and CDR2 SVGEGT. CDR3 protein: CASFGATRSYNEQFF. The CDR3 DNA reads TGTGCCAGCTTTGGGGCCACCCGCTCCTACAATGAGCAGTTCTTC.

This clonotype was found a few times. The chain couples TRBV5-1 to TRBJ1-2; tentative D call: TRBD1 (6 bases). In germline, CDR1 is SGHRS, CDR2 YFSETQ. The CDR3 consists of 14 residues. V was trimmed by 4 bases and J by 2 bases, leaving 12 bases between them. CDR3 nucleotide sequence: TGCGCCAGCAGCGAGGGACATACGAACTATGGCTACACCTTC. This codes for CASSEGHTNYGYTF.

This clonotype was seen more than once but under ten times. V usage is TRBV5-6 and J usage is TRBJ2-7; 7 bases fit TRBD1. V was pared by 2 bases and J by 3 bases, with 14 bases of the junction left unmatched. This CDR3 has 17 amino acids. Germline V gene lookup returns CDR1 SGHDT and CDR2 YYEEEE. For the CDR3, the DNA is TGTGCCAGCAGCTTATCAAAAAGGGGGCTGACTTACTACGAGCAGTACGTC. It is translated as CASSLSKRGLTYYEQYV.

This clonotype has more than one count but fewer than ten. The J gene is TRBJ2-5, the V gene TRBV7-9, with D possibly matching TRBD2 (7 bases). Deletions cut 7 bases from V and 4 bases from J, with 13 bases between. The V gene's germline CDR1 is SEHNR and CDR2 FQNEAQ (reference sequence). The CDR3 totals 13 residues. The CDR3 loop is CASTGGLVETQYF. Written as DNA, the CDR3 is TGTGCCAGCACGGGGGGCTTGGTAGAGACCCAGTACTTC.

J is TRBJ2-3 and V is TRBV7-2, with 10 bases fitting TRBD2. The CDR3 covers 16 residues. Germline V gene lookup returns CDR1 SGHTA and CDR2 FQGNSA. Trimming at V came to 4 bases and at J to 2 bases, leaving 6 bases not matched to a gene. This CDR3 is CASSSSLAGATDTQYF. CDR3 nucleotides: TGTGCCAGCAGCTCCTCCCTAGCGGGGGCCACAGATACGCAGTATTTT.

On this clonotype: At one of its ends the junction is not consistent with the germline gene, which may arise from a read error. The rearrangement links TRBV18 to TRBJ2-3, with D possibly being TRBD1 or TRBD2 (6 bases each). The CDR3 spans 13 residues. CDR1 KGHSH and CDR2 LQKENI come from the germline V gene. The CDR3: CASSPGGHSTQYF. DNA of the CDR3: TGTGCCAGCTCACCCGGGGGCCATAGCACGCAGTACTTT. Using reference TRBV18 and TRBJ2-3 for the parts outside the CDR3, the full variable domain is NAGVMQNPRHLVRRRGQEARLRCSPMKGHSHVYWYRQLPEEGLKFMVYLQKENIIDESGMPKERFSAEFPKEGPSILRIQQVVRGDSAAYFCASSPGGHSTQYFGPGTRLTVL.

This clonotype occurred many times. The chain combines TRBV7-2 with TRBJ2-5; TRBD2 matches 7 bases. The CDR3 covers 14 residues. The V gene's germline CDR1 is SGHTA and CDR2 FQGNSA. The V gene end was trimmed by 1 base and the J gene end by 5 bases; junction bases not matched to a gene: 4. This CDR3 is CASSLVSRGETQYF. The CDR3 DNA is TGTGCCAGCAGCTTAGTCTCGCGGGGGGAGACCCAGTACTTC.

There are a few counts of this clonotype. This chain uses TRBV6-5 with TRBJ2-5, with D possibly matching TRBD2 (5 bases). CDR3 length equals 14 residues. Germline V gene sequence: CDR1 MNHEY, CDR2 SVGAGI. V was trimmed by 6 bases and J by 5 bases, leaving 16 bases between them. CDR3 coding DNA: TGTGCCAGCAGGCCACGAAGGACTTTGGAGACCCAGTACTTC. It codes for CASRPRRTLETQYF.